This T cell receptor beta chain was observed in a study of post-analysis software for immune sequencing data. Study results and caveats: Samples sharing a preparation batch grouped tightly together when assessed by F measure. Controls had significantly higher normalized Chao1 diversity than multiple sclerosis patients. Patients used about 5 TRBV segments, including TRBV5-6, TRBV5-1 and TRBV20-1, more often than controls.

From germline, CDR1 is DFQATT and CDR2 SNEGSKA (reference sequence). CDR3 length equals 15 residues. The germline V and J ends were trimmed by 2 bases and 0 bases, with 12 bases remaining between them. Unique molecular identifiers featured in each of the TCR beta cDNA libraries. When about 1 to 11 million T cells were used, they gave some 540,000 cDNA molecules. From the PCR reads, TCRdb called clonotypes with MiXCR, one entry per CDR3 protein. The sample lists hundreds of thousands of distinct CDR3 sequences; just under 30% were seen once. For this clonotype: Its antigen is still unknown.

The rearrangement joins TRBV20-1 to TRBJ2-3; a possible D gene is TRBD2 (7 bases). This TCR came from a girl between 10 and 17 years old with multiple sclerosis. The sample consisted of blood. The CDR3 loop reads CSARRGEGSTDTQYF. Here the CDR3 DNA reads TGCAGTGCTAGAAGGGGGGAGGGGAGCACAGATACGCAGTATTTT.